The 20 T cell receptor beta chains below all came from one sample that was sequenced in a study of prognosis after radiotherapy for stage I lung cancer. Genomic DNA was subjected to two-round multiplex PCR for amplification of TCR beta CDR3. First-round PCR, the initial amplification, used primers specific to each TRBV and TRBJ gene. TCRdb reprocessed the multiplex PCR reads with MiXCR, giving one entry per CDR3 protein. The top ten clones hold roughly 7.3% of a sample with under 13,000 distinct CDR3 sequences, 54% of them seen once. Sequenced material: PBMCs, taken before or after stereotactic body radiation therapy (not recorded which). These receptor sequences come from a donor over 45 with non-small cell lung cancer.

A remark on this clonotype: A single base is all that separates this from a far larger clone, so a read error is likely. The chain couples TRBV6-1 to TRBJ1-5, with TRBD1 identical over 11 bases. Germline V gene sequence: CDR1 MNHNS, CDR2 SASEGT. The CDR3 has 18 amino acids. With 5 bases clipped from V and 3 bases from J, the junction kept 12 bases outside the gene matches. The CDR3 DNA reads as TGTGCCAGCAGTTACCCAGGACAGGGGGCATTTGTCAATCAGCCCCAGCATTTT. It is translated as CASSYPGQGAFVNQPQHF.

The J gene is TRBJ1-2, the V gene TRBV12-3 or TRBV12-4; possibly TRBD1 for D (6 bases). The V end was cut by 6 bases, the J end by 8 bases, with 16 bases between. CDR3 length: 13 residues. In nucleotides, the CDR3 is TGTGCCAGCAGCGGACGGGGGGCTTGGGGCTACACCTTC. Protein sequence: CASSGRGAWGYTF.

The chain uses TRBV2 and TRBJ2-7, with D possibly being TRBD1 (5 bases). CDR1 is SNHLY, CDR2 FYNNEI, per germline. Trimming removed 4 bases from V and 1 base from J, with 11 bases in between. The CDR3 sequence is 14 residues long. DNA of the CDR3: TGTGCCAGCAGTGGTAGTCAGGGTTCCTACGAGCAGTACTTC. This codes for CASSGSQGSYEQYF.

This chain links TRBV28 with TRBJ1-2, with a tentative D call TRBD1 (6 bases). V was shortened by 2 bases and J by 6 bases, with 10 bases between the two germline ends. Germline CDR1 reads MDHEN; CDR2 reads SYDVKM. The CDR3 contains 13 residues. The CDR3 nucleotides are TGTGCCAGCAGTTTAACGGGGGCACATGGCTACACCTTC. Translating gives CASSLTGAHGYTF.

This clonotype is labeled medium-sized. The chain employs TRBV27 and TRBJ1-6, with D possibly being TRBD1 (6 bases). CDR3 length: 16 residues. Trimming removed 2 bases at V and 7 bases at J, with 15 bases between. Germline values: CDR1 MNHEY, CDR2 SMNVEV (reference sequence). DNA for the CDR3: TGTGCCAGCAGTTTAGACACACAGGGATACAATTCACCCCTCCACTTT. Amino acids: CASSLDTQGYNSPLHF.

This clonotype is termed medium-sized. V gene TRBV27 combines with J gene TRBJ1-6; 10 bases align to TRBD1. V was pared by 5 bases and J by 7 bases, with 5 bases of the junction left unmatched. In germline, CDR1 is MNHEY, CDR2 SMNVEV (reference sequence). This CDR3 has 15 residues. The CDR3, as DNA: TGTGCCAGCAGTCCCGGACAGGGGGTCAATTCACCCCTCCACTTT. Its protein product is CASSPGQGVNSPLHF.

Judged by abundance, this clonotype is medium-sized. The chain employs TRBV7-2 and TRBJ2-7; a weak D match, TRBD2 (7 bases). The V end lost 4 bases, the J end lost 2 bases, and 9 bases lay between the germline ends. This CDR3 comprises 13 residues. The germline V gene has CDR1 SGHTA and CDR2 FQGNSA. The CDR3 sequence is CASSSGGPYEQYF. The CDR3 nucleotides are TGTGCCAGCAGCTCGGGGGGCCCCTACGAGCAGTACTTC.

This clonotype is medium-sized in the sample. The chain joins TRBV2 to TRBJ2-2; 10 bases agree with TRBD2. V trimming: 4 bases; J trimming: 6 bases; junction bases outside the gene matches: 8. CDR1 is SNHLY, CDR2 FYNNEI, per germline. The CDR3 has 16 amino acids. CDR3 nucleotides: TGTGCCAGCAGTGGGGGGGGACTAGCGACCGCCGGGGAGCTGTTTTTT. It translates to CASSGGGLATAGELFF.

This clonotype is a singleton in its sample. A junction end diverges from the germline sequence, so it may reflect a read error. This chain uses TRBV12-3 or TRBV12-4 with TRBJ1-5; no definite D call. This CDR3 is 11 amino acids long. CDR3 amino acids: CSSAKGHPQHF. The DNA of the CDR3 is TGTTCCAGCGCAAAGGGTCATCCCCAGCATTTT.

The chain recombines TRBV28 with TRBJ1-5; 7 bases agree with TRBD1. Germline assignment: CDR1 MDHEN and CDR2 SYDVKM. The CDR3 consists of 13 residues. The V and J ends lost 4 bases and 6 bases, in that order; junction bases with no gene match: 3. The CDR3 DNA reads as TGTGCCAGCAGTTATGAGGGGGCTCAGCCCCAGCATTTT. Translated: CASSYEGAQPQHF.

As to this clonotype: One base away lies a much larger clone, so this may be a sequencing read error. The gene calls are TRBV4-1 and TRBJ2-1; TRBD2 aligns across 11 bases. This CDR3 region has 19 residues. CDR1 is MGHRA and CDR2 is YSYEKL in the germline V gene. CDR3 nucleotides: TGCCCCAGCAGCCCGCGGATGACTTTAGCGGGGGGGGGTTACAATGAGCAGTTCTTC. This codes for CPSSPRMTLAGGGYNEQFF.

The rearrangement links TRBV12-3 or TRBV12-4 to TRBJ2-2; D possibly corresponds to TRBD1 (6 bases). The CDR3 is 18 amino acids. Trimming pared 6 bases from V and 1 base from J, leaving 21 bases between. As DNA, the CDR3 is TGTGCCAGCAGACAGGGTTTGATCGACTTACAGAACACCGGGGAGCTGTTTTTT. Protein product: CASRQGLIDLQNTGELFF.

The rearrangement joins TRBV6-1 to TRBJ1-1; D gene uncertain. Germline CDR1 and CDR2: MNHNS and SASEGT. The CDR3 is 13 amino acids. The ends were cut back, 5 bases at V and 1 base at J, with 8 bases in the middle. The CDR3 sequence: CASSITENTEAFF. As DNA, the CDR3 is TGTGCCAGCAGTATTACGGAGAACACTGAAGCTTTCTTT.

The chain carries TRBV6-2 or TRBV6-3 and TRBJ1-2; 8 bases match TRBD1. The CDR3 is made up of 15 amino acids. From germline, CDR1 is MNHEY and CDR2 SVGEGT. Trimming took 5 bases from V and 2 from J; bases not matched to a gene: 7. As DNA, the CDR3 is TGTGCCAGCAGTGAATCGACAGGGGTGAACTATGGCTACACCTTC. Residues: CASSESTGVNYGYTF.

The chain couples TRBV11-2 to TRBJ2-7; 7 bases match TRBD1. Germline CDR1 SGHAT, CDR2 FQNNGV. Losses at the gene ends were 6 bases for V and 4 bases for J; bases not matched to a gene: 15. The CDR3 is 16 residues long. CDR3 bases: TGTGCCAGCAGGAAAGGGGGCTTAGTAGGCCCATACGAGCAGTACTTC. It translates to CASRKGGLVGPYEQYF.

The chain carries TRBV28 and TRBJ1-6; TRBD1 matches 8 bases. CDR1 and CDR2 (germline): MDHEN, SYDVKM. CDR3 length: 15 residues. V gave up 5 bases and J gave up 8 bases; unmatched junction bases: 8. This CDR3 is CASSPSTGEYSPLHF. The CDR3 nucleotides are TGTGCCAGCAGTCCCTCGACAGGGGAGTATTCACCCCTCCACTTT.

This sequence joins TRBV24-1 and TRBJ2-1; a possible D gene is TRBD1 (5 bases). The ends were cut back, 4 bases at V and 4 bases at J, with 16 bases in the middle. Germline assignment: CDR1 KGHDR and CDR2 SFDVKD. This CDR3 has 16 amino acids. CDR3 nucleotide sequence: TGTGCCACCAGTGACCAACAGGCTGGAGTTTACAATGAGCAGTTCTTC. Translating gives CATSDQQAGVYNEQFF.

The table lists this clonotype with many counts. Being one base from a much bigger clone, this may be a read error. J is TRBJ2-1 and V is TRBV5-1; the D is unclear. CDR3 size: 14 residues. The germline gives CDR1 SGHRS, CDR2 YFSETQ. This CDR3 is CASSLQASSDEQLF. The CDR3 DNA follows: TGCGCCAGCAGCTTGCAGGCGTCCTCAGATGAGCAGCTCTTC.

Of note for this clonotype: The junction differs from germline at one of its ends, possibly a read error. The chain uses TRBV7-9 and TRBJ2-1, with 10 bases aligning to TRBD2. The germline CDR1 and CDR2 sequences are SEHNR and FQNEAQ (reference sequence). The CDR3 spans 15 residues. CDR3 in DNA: TGTGCCAGCAGGTTAGCGGGAGGTATCTACAATGAGCAGTTCTTC. Its translation: CASRLAGGIYNEQFF.

Comment on this clonotype: This likely reflects a read error, since a far larger clone is one base away. The V gene is TRBV6-8, the J gene TRBJ2-7; D may be TRBD2 (6 bases). Trimming took off 2 bases at V and 1 base at J, with 12 bases between the two ends. The CDR3 totals 15 residues. Germline-derived CDR1 and CDR2 are MNHGY and SAAAGT. Here the CDR3 DNA reads TGTGCCAGCAGTTACCCGCCGGGAGTTTCCTACGAGCAGTACTTC. It encodes CASSYPPGVSYEQYF.